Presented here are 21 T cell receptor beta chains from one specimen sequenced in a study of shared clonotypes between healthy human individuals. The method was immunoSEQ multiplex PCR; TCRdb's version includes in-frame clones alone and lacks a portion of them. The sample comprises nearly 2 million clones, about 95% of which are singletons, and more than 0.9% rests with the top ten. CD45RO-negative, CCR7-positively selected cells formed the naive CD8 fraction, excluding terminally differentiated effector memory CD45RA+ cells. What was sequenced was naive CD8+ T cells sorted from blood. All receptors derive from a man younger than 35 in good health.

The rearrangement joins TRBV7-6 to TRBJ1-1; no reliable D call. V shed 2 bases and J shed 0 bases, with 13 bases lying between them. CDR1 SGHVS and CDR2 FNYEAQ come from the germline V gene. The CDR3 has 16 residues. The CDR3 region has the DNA TGTGCCAGCAGCTTACTAAAGGAAATCATGAACACTGAAGCTTTCTTT. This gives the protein CASSLLKEIMNTEAFF.

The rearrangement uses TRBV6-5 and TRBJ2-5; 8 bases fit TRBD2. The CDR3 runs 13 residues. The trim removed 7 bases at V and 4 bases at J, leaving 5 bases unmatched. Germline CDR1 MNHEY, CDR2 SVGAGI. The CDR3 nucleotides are TGTGCCAGCAACCAAGCGGGAGTAGAGACCCAGTACTTC. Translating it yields CASNQAGVETQYF.

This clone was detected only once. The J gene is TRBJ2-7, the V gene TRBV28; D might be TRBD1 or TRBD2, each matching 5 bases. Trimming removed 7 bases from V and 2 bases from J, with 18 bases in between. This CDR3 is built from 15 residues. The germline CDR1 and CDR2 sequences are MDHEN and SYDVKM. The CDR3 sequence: CASIRGWGTPYEQYF. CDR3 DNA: TGTGCCAGCATCCGGGGTTGGGGGACCCCCTACGAGCAGTACTTC.

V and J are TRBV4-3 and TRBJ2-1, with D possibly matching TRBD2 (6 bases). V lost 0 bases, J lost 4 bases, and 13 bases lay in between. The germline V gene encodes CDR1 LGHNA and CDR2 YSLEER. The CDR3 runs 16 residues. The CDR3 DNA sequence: TGCGCCAGCAGCCAAGATGACCAGCGGGTATACAATGAGCAGTTCTTC. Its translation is CASSQDDQRVYNEQFF.

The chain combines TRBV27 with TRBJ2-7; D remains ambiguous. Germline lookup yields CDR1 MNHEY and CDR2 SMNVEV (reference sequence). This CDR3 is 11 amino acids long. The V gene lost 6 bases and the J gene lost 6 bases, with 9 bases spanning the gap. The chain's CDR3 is CASRGLAEQYF. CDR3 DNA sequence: TGTGCCAGCAGGGGCCTTGCCGAGCAGTACTTC.

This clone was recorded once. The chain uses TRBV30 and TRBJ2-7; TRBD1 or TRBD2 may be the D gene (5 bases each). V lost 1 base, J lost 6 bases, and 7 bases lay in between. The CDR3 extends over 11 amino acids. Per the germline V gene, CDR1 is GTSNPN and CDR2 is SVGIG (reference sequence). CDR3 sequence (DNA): TGTGCCTGGAGTGAGGGGACCGAGCAGTACTTC. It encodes CAWSEGTEQYF. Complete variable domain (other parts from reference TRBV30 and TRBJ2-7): SQTIHQWPATLVQPVGSPLSLECTVEGTSNPNLYWYRQAAGRGLQLLFYSVGIGQISSEVPQNLSASRPQDRQFILSSKKLLLSDSGFYLCAWSEGTEQYFGPGTRLTVT.

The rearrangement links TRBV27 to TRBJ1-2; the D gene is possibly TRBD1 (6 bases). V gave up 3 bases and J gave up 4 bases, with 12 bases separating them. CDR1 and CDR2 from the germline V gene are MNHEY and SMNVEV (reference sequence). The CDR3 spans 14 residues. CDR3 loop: CASSFGARGYGYTF. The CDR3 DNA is TGTGCCAGCAGTTTCGGAGCCAGGGGCTATGGCTACACCTTC.

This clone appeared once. The CDR3 loop reads CASSQERQGIYEQYF. The CDR3 DNA reads as TGCGCCAGCAGCCAAGAGAGGCAGGGCATCTACGAGCAGTACTTC. V usage is TRBV4-1 and J usage is TRBJ2-7; TRBD1 might be the D (5 bases). CDR1 is MGHRA, CDR2 YSYEKL, per germline. The CDR3 is 15 amino acids. The V end was cut by 0 bases, the J end by 3 bases, with 12 bases between.

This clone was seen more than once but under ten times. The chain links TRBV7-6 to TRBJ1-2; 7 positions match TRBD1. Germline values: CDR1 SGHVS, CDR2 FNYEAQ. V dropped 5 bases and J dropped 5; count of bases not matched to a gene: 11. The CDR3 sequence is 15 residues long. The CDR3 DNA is TGTGCCAGCAGCCGACTCGGGACAGCAGATTATGGCTACACCTTC. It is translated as CASSRLGTADYGYTF.

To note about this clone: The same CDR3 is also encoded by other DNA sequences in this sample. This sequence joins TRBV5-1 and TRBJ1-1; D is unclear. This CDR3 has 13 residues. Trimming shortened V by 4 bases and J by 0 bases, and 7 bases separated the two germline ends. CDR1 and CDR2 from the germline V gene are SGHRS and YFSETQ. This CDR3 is CASSGTVNTEAFF. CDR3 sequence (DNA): TGCGCCAGCAGCGGAACAGTGAACACTGAAGCTTTCTTT.

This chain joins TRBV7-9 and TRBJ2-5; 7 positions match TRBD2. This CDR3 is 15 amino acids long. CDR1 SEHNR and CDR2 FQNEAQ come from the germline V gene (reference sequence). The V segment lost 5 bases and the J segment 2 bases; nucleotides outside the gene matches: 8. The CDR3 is CASSPPLADQETQYF. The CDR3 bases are TGTGCCAGCAGCCCACCCCTAGCGGATCAAGAGACCCAGTACTTC.

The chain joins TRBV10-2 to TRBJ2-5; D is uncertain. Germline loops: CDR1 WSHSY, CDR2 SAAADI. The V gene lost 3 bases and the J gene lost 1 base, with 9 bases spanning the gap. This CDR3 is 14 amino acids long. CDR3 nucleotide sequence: TGCGCCAGCAGTGACTCAGGCGTCCAAGAGACCCAGTACTTC. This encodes CASSDSGVQETQYF.

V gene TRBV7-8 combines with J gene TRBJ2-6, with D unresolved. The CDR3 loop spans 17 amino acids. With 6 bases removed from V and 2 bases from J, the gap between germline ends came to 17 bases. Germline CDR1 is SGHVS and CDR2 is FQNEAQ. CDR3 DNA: TGTGCCAGCAGAGAAGGTCTGGGGTCAACTGGGGCCAACGTCCTGACTTTC. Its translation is CASREGLGSTGANVLTF.

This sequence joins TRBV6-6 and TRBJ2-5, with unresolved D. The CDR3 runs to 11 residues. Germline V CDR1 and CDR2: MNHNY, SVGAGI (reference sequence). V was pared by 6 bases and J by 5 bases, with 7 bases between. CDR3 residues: CASRVGETQYF. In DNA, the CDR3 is TGTGCCAGCAGGGTAGGCGAGACCCAGTACTTC.

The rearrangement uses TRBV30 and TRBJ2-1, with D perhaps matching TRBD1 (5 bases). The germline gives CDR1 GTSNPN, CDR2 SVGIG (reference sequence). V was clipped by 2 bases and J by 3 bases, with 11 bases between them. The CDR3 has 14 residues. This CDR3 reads CAWSRTLGYNEQFF. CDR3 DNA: TGTGCCTGGAGTAGGACACTGGGCTACAATGAGCAGTTCTTC. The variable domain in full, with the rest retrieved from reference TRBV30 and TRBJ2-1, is SQTIHQWPATLVQPVGSPLSLECTVEGTSNPNLYWYRQAAGRGLQLLFYSVGIGQISSEVPQNLSASRPQDRQFILSSKKLLLSDSGFYLCAWSRTLGYNEQFFGPGTRLTVL.

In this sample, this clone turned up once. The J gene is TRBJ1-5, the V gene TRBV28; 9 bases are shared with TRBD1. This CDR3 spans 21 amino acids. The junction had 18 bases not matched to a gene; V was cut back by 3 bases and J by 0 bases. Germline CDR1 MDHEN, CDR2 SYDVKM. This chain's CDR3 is CASSFTIGGTGFVYSNQPQHF. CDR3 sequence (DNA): TGTGCCAGCAGTTTTACGATTGGGGGGACAGGGTTTGTCTATAGCAATCAGCCCCAGCATTTT. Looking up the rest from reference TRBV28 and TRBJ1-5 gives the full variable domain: DVKVTQSSRYLVKRTGEKVFLECVQDMDHENMFWYRQDPGLGLRLIYFSYDVKMKEKGDIPEGYSVSREKKERFSLILESASTNQTSMYLCASSFTIGGTGFVYSNQPQHFGDGTRLSIL.

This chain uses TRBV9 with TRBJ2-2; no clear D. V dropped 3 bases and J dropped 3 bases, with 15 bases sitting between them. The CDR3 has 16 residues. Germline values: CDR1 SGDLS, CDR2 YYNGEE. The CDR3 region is CASSAKRKEDTGELFF. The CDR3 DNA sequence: TGTGCCAGCAGCGCCAAGCGCAAAGAGGACACCGGGGAGCTGTTTTTT.

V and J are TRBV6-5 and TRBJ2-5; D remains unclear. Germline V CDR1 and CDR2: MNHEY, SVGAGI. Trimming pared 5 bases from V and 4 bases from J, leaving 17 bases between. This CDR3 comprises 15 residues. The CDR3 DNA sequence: TGTGCCAGCAGTAATTATAGAATGAAGTTAGAGACCCAGTACTTC. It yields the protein CASSNYRMKLETQYF.

CDR3 protein: CASSQFVQGSYGYTF. The CDR3 nucleotides are TGCGCCAGCAGCCAATTTGTTCAGGGGAGCTATGGCTACACCTTC. The V call is TRBV4-1, the J call TRBJ1-2; D might be TRBD1 (6 bases). Germline V lookup: CDR1 MGHRA, CDR2 YSYEKL. The CDR3 contains 15 residues. V was pared by 2 bases and J by 4 bases, with 14 bases between.

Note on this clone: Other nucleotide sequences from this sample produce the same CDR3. The CDR3 nucleotides read TGTGCCAGCAGTTACTCGTCAGACACCGGGGAGCTGTTTTTT. Its protein product is CASSYSSDTGELFF. The rearrangement links TRBV6-5 to TRBJ2-2; D unresolved. Germline CDR1 reads MNHEY; CDR2 reads SVGAGI. Trimming cost V 0 bases and J 3 bases, with 5 bases left between them. CDR3 length equals 14 residues.

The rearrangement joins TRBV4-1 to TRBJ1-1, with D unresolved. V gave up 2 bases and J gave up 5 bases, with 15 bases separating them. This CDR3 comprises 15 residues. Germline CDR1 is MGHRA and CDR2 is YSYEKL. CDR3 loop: CASSQSSTLGTEAFF. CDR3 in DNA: TGCGCCAGCAGCCAATCCTCGACACTAGGGACTGAAGCTTTCTTT.